This is a list of T cell receptor beta chains from one sample in a study of blood T cell repertoires in COVID-19. Method: immunoSEQ multiplex PCR; TCRdb's copy keeps in-frame clones and lacks some. The sample consists of around 300,000 clones, about nine tenths of them appearing once. The sample was peripheral blood. These receptors originate from a man aged 50-60 years with acute or convalescent COVID-19. The CDR3 runs from the conserved cysteine through the conserved F or W. The D gene is left open where the match is weak. The size entry is marked missing in some rows and otherwise reads once, few, many or a size class.

j_call,d_call,clone_size,v_call,cdr3_nt,cdr3_aa
TRBJ2-1,NA,NA,TRBV5-4,TGTGCCAGCAGCTTGGGCGGGAACTCCTACAATGAGCAGTTCTTC,CASSLGGNSYNEQFF
TRBJ2-1,TRBD2,NA,TRBV3-1/TRBV3-2,TGTGCCAGCAGCCAAGACCCGGGACTAGGGCAGTTCTTC,CASSQDPGLGQFF
TRBJ2-5,NA,NA,TRBV24-1,TGTGCCACCAGTGATTCCGGCAGGGCAGAGACCCAGTACTTC,CATSDSGRAETQYF
TRBJ2-2,NA,NA,TRBV21-1,TGTGCCAGCAGCAAAGGCCACTCTTCGAAGCGCAGGGAGGTCGGGGAGCTGTTTTTT,CASSKGHSSKRREVGELFF
TRBJ1-1,TRBD1,NA,TRBV7-9,TGTGCCAGCAGCTTACCCCTCACAGGGGGATACACTGAAGCTTTCTTT,CASSLPLTGGYTEAFF
TRBJ2-7,NA,NA,TRBV19,TGTGCCAGTAGTATCCGCCCCAGGGGCTTCAGCTCCTACGAGCAGTACTTC,CASSIRPRGFSSYEQYF
TRBJ1-6,NA,NA,TRBV30,TGTGCCTGGAGTCCACGCGGGGGAGGGTCGAATTCACCCCTCCACTTT,CAWSPRGGGSNSPLHF
TRBJ2-3,TRBD2,once,TRBV7-2,TGTGCCAGCAGCTTAGCTAGCGGGGGGGCTGGAGATACGCAGTATTTT,CASSLASGGAGDTQYF
TRBJ2-7,NA,NA,TRBV5-4,TGTGCCAGCAGCTTGGAGACCCTCACGCGGGACGAGCAGTACTTC,CASSLETLTRDEQYF
TRBJ1-1,NA,NA,TRBV21-1,TGTGCCAGCAGCAAAGTTGTACCAGGGGACACTGAAGCTTTCTTT,CASSKVVPGDTEAFF
TRBJ2-5,NA,NA,TRBV5-1,TGCGCCAGCAGCCCCCGACAGGTCGGAGAGACCCAGTACTTC,CASSPRQVGETQYF
TRBJ1-2,NA,NA,TRBV5-1,TGCGCCAGCAGCCCCCAAGCAGGGGCTAACTATGGCTACACCTTC,CASSPQAGANYGYTF
TRBJ2-2,NA,NA,TRBV5-1,TGCGCCAGCAGCCCCCTGGGGGCGGACACCGGGGAGCTGTTTTTT,CASSPLGADTGELFF
TRBJ1-2,NA,NA,TRBV5-4,TGTGCCAGCAGCGACAAAAGGAACTATGGCTACACCTTC,CASSDKRNYGYTF
TRBJ1-2,NA,once,TRBV6-6,TGTGCCAGCAGTCAAGCGGGGGGGCGACGTAACTATGGCTACACCTTC,CASSQAGGRRNYGYTF
TRBJ1-2,TRBD1,NA,TRBV5-4,TGTGCCAGCAGGGGGGACAGCGATGGTAGGGGCTACACCTTC,CASRGDSDGRGYTF
TRBJ1-1,NA,NA,TRBV9,TGTGCCAGCAGCGTAGGACAGCCAGATGAAGCTTTCTTT,CASSVGQPDEAFF
TRBJ1-3,NA,NA,TRBV3-1/TRBV3-2,TGTGCCAGCAGCCAAGCAGGGACTTGTGGAAACACCATATATTTT,CASSQAGTCGNTIYF
TRBJ2-5,TRBD2,NA,TRBV7-2,TGTGCCAGCAGCTTGGGACTACCCCTCCAAGAGACCCAGTACTTC,CASSLGLPLQETQYF
TRBJ1-5,TRBD1,NA,TRBV19,TGTGCCAGTAGTAAAGGGACAGCGGCGCAGCCCCAGCATTTT,CASSKGTAAQPQHF
TRBJ1-2,NA,NA,TRBV5-1,TGCGCCAGCAGCTTCGCCCCCTCCGAACAGTATGGCTACACCTTC,CASSFAPSEQYGYTF
TRBJ2-6,TRBD1,NA,TRBV5-1,TGCGCCAGCAACCCTTTTGCAACCGGGACAGGGGGCACTGGGGCCAACGTCCTGACTTTC,CASNPFATGTGGTGANVLTF
TRBJ2-7,TRBD2,NA,TRBV7-8,TGTGCCAGCAGCTTAGGGAGAGCGGGGCGATTCTCCTACGAGCAGTACTTC,CASSLGRAGRFSYEQYF
TRBJ2-3,TRBD2,NA,TRBV3-1/TRBV3-2,TGTGCCAGCAGCCACACTAGCGGGGGCCTCACAGATACGCAGTATTTT,CASSHTSGGLTDTQYF
TRBJ2-2,NA,NA,TRBV7-6,TGTGCCAGCAGCCCACTCGCGACTAACACCGGGGAGCTGTTTTTT,CASSPLATNTGELFF
TRBJ1-3,NA,once,TRBV5-1,TGCGCCAGCAGCTTGGGGCAGGGTGCTGGAAACACCATATATTTT,CASSLGQGAGNTIYF
TRBJ1-4,NA,NA,TRBV5-8,TGTGCCACCCTGAAGCCAGGGCTGAATGAAAAACTGTTTTTT,CATLKPGLNEKLFF
TRBJ2-5,NA,NA,TRBV2,TGTGCCAGCAGTGGACAGGATGGGGAGACCCAGTACTTC,CASSGQDGETQYF
TRBJ2-2,NA,NA,TRBV9,TGTGCCAGCAGCGAGACTTGGGTCTCGAACACCGGGGAGCTGTTTTTT,CASSETWVSNTGELFF
TRBJ2-3,NA,once,TRBV5-6,TGTGCCAGCAGCCCGTGGGGGGGCACAGATACGCAGTATTTT,CASSPWGGTDTQYF